A selection of T cell receptor beta chains follows, all from one sample in a study of cytomegalovirus exposure and HLA in healthy donors. TCRdb's copy holds only in-frame clones and misses some; the assay was immunoSEQ multiplex PCR. This table has under 200,000 clones, 81% appearing once. Sequences were obtained from PBMCs. Receptor source: a woman aged 25 to 39 in good health and CMV-seronegative. The CDR3 runs from the conserved cysteine through the conserved F or W. D genes are given only for firm matches. Size values are once, few and many counts, or a class for expanded clones, and some rows have none.

clone_size	v_call	j_call	cdr3_length	d_call	cdr3_nt	cdr3_aa
few	TRBV7-9	TRBJ1-2	12	NA	TGTGCCAGCAGCTTAGAAGAGGGTGGCTACACCTTC	CASSLEEGGYTF
few	TRBV4-1	TRBJ2-7	15	TRBD2	TGCGCCAGCAGCCAATTGTGGAGCGGGAGGCACGAGCAGTACTTC	CASSQLWSGRHEQYF
NA	TRBV27	TRBJ2-7	16	TRBD2	TGTGCCAGCAGTTTCGCCCCCCGGGGGGGAAACTACGAGCAGTACTTC	CASSFAPRGGNYEQYF
NA	TRBV6-1	TRBJ2-2	14	TRBD1	TGTGCCAGCGTGGACAGGGAAGACACCGGGGAGCTGTTTTTT	CASVDREDTGELFF
NA	TRBV19	TRBJ1-5	14	TRBD1	TGTGCCAGTAGTATGACAGGGGACTGGGAGCCCCAGCATTTT	CASSMTGDWEPQHF
NA	TRBV5-1	TRBJ1-2	16	NA	TGCGCCAGCAGCCTTGTTGGGGGCGCAAGTAACTATGGCTACACCTTC	CASSLVGGASNYGYTF
NA	TRBV18	TRBJ1-5	16	TRBD1	TGTGCCAGCTCACCTAAGTCCCAGGGGGCTCGGCAGCCCCAGCATTTT	CASSPKSQGARQPQHF
NA	TRBV19	TRBJ2-7	15	TRBD1	TGTGCCAGTAGTATAGGGACAGGATTGGACTACGAGCAGTACTTC	CASSIGTGLDYEQYF
NA	TRBV6-5	TRBJ2-7	15	TRBD2	TGTGCCAGCAGTTACTCGACTAGCGGGAGCTACGAGCAGTACTTC	CASSYSTSGSYEQYF
NA	TRBV14	TRBJ1-2	16	NA	TGTGCCAGCAGCCAAGACGACAGTACCTCTTTTTATGGCTACACCTTC	CASSQDDSTSFYGYTF
NA	TRBV13	TRBJ2-7	14	NA	TGTGCCAGCAGCCCCTACGGGACAACCTACGAGCAGTACTTC	CASSPYGTTYEQYF
NA	TRBV5-1	TRBJ1-4	15	TRBD1	TGCGCCAGCAGCTTGGATCAGGGGGTATATGAAAAACTGTTTTTT	CASSLDQGVYEKLFF
NA	TRBV27	TRBJ2-7	17	TRBD1	TGTGCCAGCAGTTCCTCTCGGCAGGGGGATGGGGCCTACGAGCAGTACTTC	CASSSSRQGDGAYEQYF
NA	TRBV27	TRBJ2-1	13	NA	TGTGCCAGCAGTGTCTACTCCTACAATGAGCAGTTCTTC	CASSVYSYNEQFF
NA	TRBV5-5	TRBJ2-7	15	TRBD1	TGTGCCAGCAGCTCGTGGACAGGTCTATCCTACGAGCAGTACTTC	CASSSWTGLSYEQYF
NA	TRBV5-5	TRBJ1-6	15	TRBD1	TGTGCCAGCAGCTTAGGGACAGGGGGCTTTTCACCCCTCCACTTT	CASSLGTGGFSPLHF
NA	TRBV11-3	TRBJ2-2	14	TRBD2	TGTGCCAGCAGCTCGACTAGCTACTCAGGGGAGCTGTTTTTT	CASSSTSYSGELFF
NA	TRBV4-1	TRBJ2-7	15	TRBD1	TGCGCCAGCAGCCAAGAAGACAGGGTTACGTACGAGCAGTACTTC	CASSQEDRVTYEQYF
NA	TRBV20-1	TRBJ2-3	11	NA	TGCAGTGCTGGACGTGCGGGCACGCAGTATTTT	CSAGRAGTQYF
few	TRBV6-6	TRBJ2-7	15	TRBD1	TGTGCCAGCAGGATGCGACAGGGGGGACACTACGAGCAGTACTTC	CASRMRQGGHYEQYF
NA	TRBV19	TRBJ2-7	15	TRBD1	TGTGCCAGTAGGATGGAATGGGACAGTTCCTACGAGCAGTACTTC	CASRMEWDSSYEQYF
NA	TRBV5-8	TRBJ2-7	17	TRBD1	TGTGCCAGCAGACCGGAACCCGGGACAGGGACCTACTACGAGCAGTACTTC	CASRPEPGTGTYYEQYF
NA	TRBV5-1	TRBJ1-1	15	NA	TGCGCCAGCAGCTTGATGGGGCAGGGAGGCACTGAAGCTTTCTTT	CASSLMGQGGTEAFF
NA	TRBV7-9	TRBJ1-3	14	NA	TGTGCCAGCAGCCTGGACAGTACCGGAAACACCATATATTTT	CASSLDSTGNTIYF
NA	TRBV11-2	TRBJ2-1	13	TRBD2	TGTGCCAGCAGCCCAGGGACTAGCGGGAGGAGGTTCTTC	CASSPGTSGRRFF
NA	TRBV4-1	TRBJ2-2	18	TRBD2	TGCGCCAGCAGCCAAACGACTAGCGGGAGCGCCAACACCGGGGAGCTGTTTTTT	CASSQTTSGSANTGELFF
NA	TRBV11-2	TRBJ2-1	17	TRBD2	TGTGCCAGCAACAGTCGGACTAGCGGGAGGGCCAGGAATGAGCAGTTCTTC	CASNSRTSGRARNEQFF
NA	TRBV11-2	TRBJ2-7	13	NA	TGTGCCCGGAGGGGACAGCAGACCTACGAGCAGTACTTC	CARRGQQTYEQYF
NA	TRBV30	TRBJ1-5	18	NA	TGTGCCTGGGCTACCAACCTGATCGGACACGAACTCAATCAGCCCCAGCATTTT	CAWATNLIGHELNQPQHF
once	TRBV5-1	TRBJ2-7	15	NA	TGCGCCAGCAGTCCGGGGGTGGTACTAGCCTACGAGCAGTACTTC	CASSPGVVLAYEQYF
NA	TRBV5-4	TRBJ2-5	14	NA	TGTGCCAGCAGCTTCAGACTAGACCAAGAGACCCAGTACTTC	CASSFRLDQETQYF
NA	TRBV5-1	TRBJ1-6	15	NA	TGCGCCAGCAGCTTGGAACAGGGTCGTAATTCACCCCTCCACTTT	CASSLEQGRNSPLHF
NA	TRBV19	TRBJ1-2	16	NA	TGTGCCAGTAGTCCCCCTGGGCAGGCAATCAACTATGGCTACACCTTC	CASSPPGQAINYGYTF
once	TRBV7-2	TRBJ1-4	14	TRBD1	TGTGCCAGCAGCCGGGGACAGTTAAATGAAAAACTGTTTTTT	CASSRGQLNEKLFF
few	TRBV30	TRBJ1-4	17	TRBD1	TGTGCCTGGAGTGTACCCTTTCACAGGGGATCTAATGAAAAACTGTTTTTT	CAWSVPFHRGSNEKLFF
few	TRBV6-6	TRBJ2-7	14	NA	TGTGCCAGCAGTTTCGGACAGTACTCCTACGAGCAGTACTTC	CASSFGQYSYEQYF
NA	TRBV6-1	TRBJ1-1	14	NA	TGTGCCAGCAGTGAAAGGGGACAGAACACTGAAGCTTTCTTT	CASSERGQNTEAFF
NA	TRBV27	TRBJ2-3	15	TRBD2	TGTGCCAGCAGTATAAGACTAGCGGGAGGGGATACGCAGTATTTT	CASSIRLAGGDTQYF
NA	TRBV5-8	TRBJ1-5	15	TRBD1	TGTGCCAGCAGCTCGGGACAGGGGCACAATCAGCCCCAGCATTTT	CASSSGQGHNQPQHF
NA	TRBV2	TRBJ2-7	15	NA	TGTGCCAGCAGTTCACAGGGTGCCGGGGATGGAGAGCAGTACTTC	CASSSQGAGDGEQYF
NA	TRBV19	TRBJ2-2	16	NA	TGTGCCAGTAGCGCAGGGGGAGGTACGAACACCGGGGAGCTGTTTTTT	CASSAGGGTNTGELFF
NA	TRBV10-3	TRBJ2-1	14	TRBD2	TGTGCCACTTCGGCGGGAGGGAACCAAAATGAGCAGTTCTTC	CATSAGGNQNEQFF
NA	TRBV5-1	TRBJ1-1	13	NA	TGCGCCAGCAGCTTCGGGAGGAACACTGAAGCTTTCTTT	CASSFGRNTEAFF
NA	TRBV6-1	TRBJ2-2	14	TRBD2	TGTGCCAGCAGTGGGCTAGCGGTGTACGGGGAGCTGTTTTTT	CASSGLAVYGELFF
few	TRBV6-5	TRBJ2-1	13	TRBD2	TGTGCCAGCACTAGCGGGAAGGAACGAGAGCAGTTCTTC	CASTSGKEREQFF
NA	TRBV28	TRBJ1-3	16	TRBD1	TGTGCCAGCAGTCTAGGGACAGGGGCGTCTGGAAACACCATATATTTT	CASSLGTGASGNTIYF
NA	TRBV7-3	TRBJ2-4	14	TRBD1	TGTGCCAGCATCCAACAGGGGGCGGGAAACATTCAGTACTTC	CASIQQGAGNIQYF
NA	TRBV11-2	TRBJ2-1	13	TRBD2	TGTGCCAGCAGTAGGGACTACCGTTATGAGCAGTTCTTC	CASSRDYRYEQFF
NA	TRBV18	TRBJ1-5	15	NA	TGTGCCAGCTCACCAAATTCAGGAAACAATCAGCCCCAGCATTTT	CASSPNSGNNQPQHF
NA	TRBV6-1	TRBJ2-7	14	NA	TGTGCCAGCAGTGAATGGAGCAGCTCTTACGAGCAGTACTTC	CASSEWSSSYEQYF
NA	TRBV6-6	TRBJ2-6	15	TRBD1	TGTGCCAGCAGAGACGGACAGGGCTGGGCCAACGTCCTGACTTTC	CASRDGQGWANVLTF